This entry concerns a single T cell receptor (beta chain). The antigen is undetermined. The data were obtained in a study of cytomegalovirus exposure and HLA in healthy donors. Study conclusions and caveats: As confirmed in vitro, three CMV-associated chains were specific for CMV antigens. One cluster of highly shared sequence variants probably arose as a sequencing artifact. Prior analysis indicated that the majority of TCR beta V segments exhibited productivity approximately 87% or approximately 30% of the time.

Use of 60 Vbeta and 13 Jbeta primers characterized the PCR. Libraries were prepared by immunoSEQ multiplex PCR; TCRdb keeps only in-frame clonotypes and omits some of them. The table counts approximately 210,000 clones; about 0.9% lies in the top ten. V lost 5 bases and J 4 bases, leaving 11 bases between the germline ends. CDR1 and CDR2 (germline): SGHNT, YENEEA. The CDR3 is 13 residues long. The TCR was taken from a woman aged 30 to 39 in good health and CMV-seropositive. The chain uses TRBV11-3 and TRBJ1-1; D unresolved. The sequenced material came from PBMCs. The CDR3 DNA reads TGTGCCAGCAGCAGGGAGGGCGTCACTGAAGCTTTCTTT. Protein sequence: CASSREGVTEAFF.